This entry is about one T cell receptor beta chain. The sample comes from a study of blood T cells in healthy people across ages. Alongside a J-beta primer mix, a sample-barcoded 5' primer served in a second PCR lasting about 7 to 11 cycles. TCRdb used MiXCR to reprocess the 5' RACE reads, holding one entry per CDR3 protein. The table shows about 1 million distinct CDR3 sequences, with 40% to 55% occurring only once. The study drew donors from healthy Caucasian individuals in Russia aged roughly 6 to 100. Input material: blood. This sequence was found in a woman aged 60-70 years in good health.

The CDR3 bases are TGCAGTGCAACGTCCGGGACTAGCGGGAGGAACGACGAGCAGTACTTC. It yields the protein CSATSGTSGRNDEQYF. The V and J genes are TRBV20-1 and TRBJ2-5, with 15 bases lining up with TRBD2. TRBJ2-7 explains the end of the DNA better; the J call may be wrong. The CDR3 runs 16 residues. Germline V lookup: CDR1 DFQATT, CDR2 SNEGSKA (reference sequence).